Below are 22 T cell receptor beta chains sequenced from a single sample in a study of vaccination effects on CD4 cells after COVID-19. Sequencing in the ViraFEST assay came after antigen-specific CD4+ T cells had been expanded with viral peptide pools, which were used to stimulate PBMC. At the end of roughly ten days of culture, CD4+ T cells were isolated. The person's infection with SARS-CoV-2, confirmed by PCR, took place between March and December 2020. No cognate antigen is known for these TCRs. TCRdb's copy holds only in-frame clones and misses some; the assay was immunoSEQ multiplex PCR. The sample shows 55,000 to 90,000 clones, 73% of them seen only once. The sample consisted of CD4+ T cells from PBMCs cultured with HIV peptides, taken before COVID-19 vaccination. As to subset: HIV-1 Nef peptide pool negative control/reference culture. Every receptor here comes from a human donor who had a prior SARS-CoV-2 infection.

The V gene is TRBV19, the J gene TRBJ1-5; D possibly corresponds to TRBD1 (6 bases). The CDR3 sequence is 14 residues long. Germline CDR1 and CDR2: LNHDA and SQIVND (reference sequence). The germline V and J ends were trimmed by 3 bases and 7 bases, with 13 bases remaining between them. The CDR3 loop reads CASSMYTGRQPQHF. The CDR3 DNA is TGTGCCAGTAGTATGTATACAGGGAGGCAGCCCCAGCATTTT. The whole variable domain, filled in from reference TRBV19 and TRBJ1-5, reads DGGITQSPKYLFRKEGQNVTLSCEQNLNHDAMYWYRQDPGQGLRLIYYSQIVNDFQKGDIAEGYSVSREKKESFPLTVTSAQKNPTAFYLCASSMYTGRQPQHFGDGTRLSIL.

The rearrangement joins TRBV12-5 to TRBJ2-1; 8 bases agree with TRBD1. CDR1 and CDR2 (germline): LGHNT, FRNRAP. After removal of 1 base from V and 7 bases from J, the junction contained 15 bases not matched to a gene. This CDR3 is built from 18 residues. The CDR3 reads CASGLATPSGGVRNEQFF. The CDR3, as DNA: TGTGCTAGTGGTTTGGCAACCCCCTCAGGGGGCGTGAGGAATGAGCAGTTCTTC.

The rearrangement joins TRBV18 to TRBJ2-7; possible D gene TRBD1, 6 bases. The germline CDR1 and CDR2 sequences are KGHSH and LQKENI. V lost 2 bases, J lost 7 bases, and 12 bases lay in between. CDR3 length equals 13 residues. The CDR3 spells CASSPADSDEQYF. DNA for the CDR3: TGTGCCAGCTCACCAGCGGACAGTGATGAGCAGTACTTC.

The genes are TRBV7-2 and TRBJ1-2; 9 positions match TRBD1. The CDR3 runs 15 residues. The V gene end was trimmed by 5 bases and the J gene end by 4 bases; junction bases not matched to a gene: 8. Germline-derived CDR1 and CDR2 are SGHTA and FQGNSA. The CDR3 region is CASSNRQGGLYGYTF. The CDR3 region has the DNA TGTGCCAGCAGCAACCGACAGGGGGGCCTCTATGGCTACACCTTC. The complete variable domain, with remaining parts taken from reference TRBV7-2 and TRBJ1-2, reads GAGVSQSPSNKVTEKGKDVELRCDPISGHTALYWYRQSLGQGLEFLIYFQGNSAPDKSGLPSDRFSAERTGGSVSTLTIQRTQQEDSAVYLCASSNRQGGLYGYTFGSGTRLTVV.

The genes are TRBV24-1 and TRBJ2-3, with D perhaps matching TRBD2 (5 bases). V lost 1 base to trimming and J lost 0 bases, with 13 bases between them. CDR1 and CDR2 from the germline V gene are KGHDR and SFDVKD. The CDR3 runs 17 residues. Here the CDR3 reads CATSDLEGVPSTDTQYF. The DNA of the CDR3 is TGTGCCACCAGTGATTTAGAGGGAGTACCTAGCACAGATACGCAGTATTTT.

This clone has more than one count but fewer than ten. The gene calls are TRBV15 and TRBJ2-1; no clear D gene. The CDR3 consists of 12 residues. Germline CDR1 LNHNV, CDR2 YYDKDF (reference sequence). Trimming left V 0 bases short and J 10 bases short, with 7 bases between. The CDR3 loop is CATSRDRVEQFF. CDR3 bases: TGTGCCACCAGCAGAGACCGTGTGGAGCAGTTCTTC.

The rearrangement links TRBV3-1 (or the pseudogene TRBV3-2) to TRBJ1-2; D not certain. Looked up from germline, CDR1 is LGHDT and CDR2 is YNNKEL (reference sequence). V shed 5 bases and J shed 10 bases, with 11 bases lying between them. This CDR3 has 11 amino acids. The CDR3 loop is CASSIRENYTF. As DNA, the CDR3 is TGTGCCAGCAGCATTCGGGAAAACTACACCTTC.

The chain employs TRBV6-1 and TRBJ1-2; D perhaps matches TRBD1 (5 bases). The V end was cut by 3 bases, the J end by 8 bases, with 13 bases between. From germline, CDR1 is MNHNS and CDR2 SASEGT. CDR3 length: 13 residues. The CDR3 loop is CASSDLWWGGYTF. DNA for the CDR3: TGTGCCAGCAGTGACCTCTGGTGGGGGGGCTACACCTTC.

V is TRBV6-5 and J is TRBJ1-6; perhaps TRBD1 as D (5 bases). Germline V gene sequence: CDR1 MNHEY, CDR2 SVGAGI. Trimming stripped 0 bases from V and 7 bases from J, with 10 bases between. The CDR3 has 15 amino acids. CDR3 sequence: CASSYSMTENSPLHF. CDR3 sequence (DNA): TGTGCCAGCAGTTACTCGATGACAGAAAATTCACCCCTCCACTTT.

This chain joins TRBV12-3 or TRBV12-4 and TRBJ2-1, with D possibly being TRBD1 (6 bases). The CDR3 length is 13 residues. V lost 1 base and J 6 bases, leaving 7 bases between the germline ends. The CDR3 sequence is CASSLDRANEQFF. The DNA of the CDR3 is TGTGCCAGCAGTTTAGACAGGGCCAATGAGCAGTTCTTC.

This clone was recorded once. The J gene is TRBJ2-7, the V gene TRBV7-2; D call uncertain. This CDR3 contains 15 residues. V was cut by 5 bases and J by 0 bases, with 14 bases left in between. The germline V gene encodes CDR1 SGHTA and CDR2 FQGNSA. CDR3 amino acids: CASSTAALSSYEQYF. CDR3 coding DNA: TGTGCCAGCAGCACCGCGGCTCTTAGCTCCTACGAGCAGTACTTC.

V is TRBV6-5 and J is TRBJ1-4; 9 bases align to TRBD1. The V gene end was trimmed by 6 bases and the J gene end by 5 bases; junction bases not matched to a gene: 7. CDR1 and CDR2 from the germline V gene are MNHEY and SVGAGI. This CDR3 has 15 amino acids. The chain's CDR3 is CASRARDRANEKLFF. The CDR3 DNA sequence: TGTGCCAGCAGGGCTAGGGACAGGGCAAATGAAAAACTGTTTTTT.

CDR3 protein: CASSSYGTGREKLFF. CDR3 coding DNA: TGTGCCAGCAGTTCATACGGGACAGGAAGGGAAAAACTGTTTTTT. The rearrangement joins TRBV27 to TRBJ1-4, with 8 bases matching TRBD1. This CDR3 has 15 amino acids. V lost 4 bases, J lost 8 bases, and 9 bases stayed unmatched. Germline lookup yields CDR1 MNHEY and CDR2 SMNVEV (reference sequence).

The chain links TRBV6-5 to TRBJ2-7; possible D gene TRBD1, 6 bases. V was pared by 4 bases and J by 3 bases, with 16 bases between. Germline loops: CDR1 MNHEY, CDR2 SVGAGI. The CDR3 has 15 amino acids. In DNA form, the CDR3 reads TGTGCCAGCAGTTCCCGGGGCGAGGGGGACTACGAGCAGTACTTC. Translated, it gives CASSSRGEGDYEQYF.

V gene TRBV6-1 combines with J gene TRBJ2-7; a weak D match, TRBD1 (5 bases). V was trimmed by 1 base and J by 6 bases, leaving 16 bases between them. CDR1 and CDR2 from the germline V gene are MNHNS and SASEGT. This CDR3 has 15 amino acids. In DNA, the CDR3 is TGTGCCAGCAGTGAAGGTGCAGGGTGGTCAAGCGAGCAGTACTTC. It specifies CASSEGAGWSSEQYF.

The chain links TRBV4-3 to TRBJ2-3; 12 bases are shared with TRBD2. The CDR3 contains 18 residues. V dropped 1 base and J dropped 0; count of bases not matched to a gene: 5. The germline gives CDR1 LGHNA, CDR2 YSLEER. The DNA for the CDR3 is TGCGCCAGCAGCCAAGGGCTAGCGGGAGGGCTTAGCACAGATACGCAGTATTTT. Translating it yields CASSQGLAGGLSTDTQYF.

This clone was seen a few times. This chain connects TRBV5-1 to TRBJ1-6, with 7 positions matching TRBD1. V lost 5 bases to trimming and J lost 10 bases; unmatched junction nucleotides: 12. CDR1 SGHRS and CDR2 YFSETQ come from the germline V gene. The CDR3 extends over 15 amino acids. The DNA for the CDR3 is TGCGCCAGCAGTGGTCGTCCGGGACAGCTATCACCCCTCCACTTT. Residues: CASSGRPGQLSPLHF. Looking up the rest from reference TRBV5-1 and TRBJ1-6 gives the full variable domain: KAGVTQTPRYLIKTRGQQVTLSCSPISGHRSVSWYQQTPGQGLQFLFEYFSETQRNKGNFPGRFSGRQFSNSRSEMNVSTLELGDSALYLCASSGRPGQLSPLHFGNGTRLTVT.

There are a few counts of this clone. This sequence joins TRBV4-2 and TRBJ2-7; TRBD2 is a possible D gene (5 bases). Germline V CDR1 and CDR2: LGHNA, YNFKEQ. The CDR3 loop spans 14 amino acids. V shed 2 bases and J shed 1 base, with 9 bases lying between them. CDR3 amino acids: CASSQSDLSYEQYF. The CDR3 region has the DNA TGTGCCAGCAGCCAATCGGACTTATCCTACGAGCAGTACTTC.

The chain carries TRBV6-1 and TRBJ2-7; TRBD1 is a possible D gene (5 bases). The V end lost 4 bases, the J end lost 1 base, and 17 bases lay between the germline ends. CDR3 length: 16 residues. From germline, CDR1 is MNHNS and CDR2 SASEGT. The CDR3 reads CASSVPRAPISYEQYF. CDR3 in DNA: TGTGCCAGCAGTGTACCCAGGGCCCCAATATCCTACGAGCAGTACTTC.

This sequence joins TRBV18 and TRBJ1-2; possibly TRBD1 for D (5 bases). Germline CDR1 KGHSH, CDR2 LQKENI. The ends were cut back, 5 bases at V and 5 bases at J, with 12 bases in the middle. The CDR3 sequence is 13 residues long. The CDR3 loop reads CASSIDSIYGYTF. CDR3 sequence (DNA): TGTGCCAGCTCAATCGACAGTATATATGGCTACACCTTC.

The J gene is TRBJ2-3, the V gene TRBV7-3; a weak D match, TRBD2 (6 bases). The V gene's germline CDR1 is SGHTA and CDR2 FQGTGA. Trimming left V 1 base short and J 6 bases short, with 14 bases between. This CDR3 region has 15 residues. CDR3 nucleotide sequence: TGTGCCAGCAGCTTAAGTGGCAGCCGGGGGGATACGCAGTATTTT. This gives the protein CASSLSGSRGDTQYF.

DNA of the CDR3: TGCGCCAGCAGTCAGCCCCCCCTACGTCGGCGGGGGATATCACAAGAGACCCAGTACTTC. Protein sequence: CASSQPPLRRRGISQETQYF. The chain couples TRBV23-1 to TRBJ2-5; 7 nucleotides match TRBD2. TRBV23-1 carries the ORF label, with uncertain function. This CDR3 is built from 20 residues. V was pared by 3 bases and J by 2 bases, with 21 bases of the junction left unmatched.